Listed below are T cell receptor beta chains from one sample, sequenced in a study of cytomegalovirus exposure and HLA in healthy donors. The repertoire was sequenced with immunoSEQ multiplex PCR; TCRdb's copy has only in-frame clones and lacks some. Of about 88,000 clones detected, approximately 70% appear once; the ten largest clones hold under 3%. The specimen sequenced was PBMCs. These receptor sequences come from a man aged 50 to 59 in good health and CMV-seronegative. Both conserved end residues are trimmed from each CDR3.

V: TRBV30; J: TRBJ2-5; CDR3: AWAKNDGLAGSILQETQY
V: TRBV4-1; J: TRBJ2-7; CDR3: ASSQTGTSSYEQY
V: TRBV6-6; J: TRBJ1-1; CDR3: ASSQVGTTNTEAF
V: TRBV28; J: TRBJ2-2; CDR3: ASRPGGVRNTGELF
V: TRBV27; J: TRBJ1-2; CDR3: ASSFGTGELYGYT
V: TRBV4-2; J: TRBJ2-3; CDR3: ASSQVEAWGGDTQY
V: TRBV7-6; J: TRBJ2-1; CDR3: ASSLSGTGYNEQF
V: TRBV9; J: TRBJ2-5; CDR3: ASSSGLAETQY
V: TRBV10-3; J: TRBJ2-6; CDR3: AIPGPTISGANVLT
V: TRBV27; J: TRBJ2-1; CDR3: ASNKQGLYNEQF
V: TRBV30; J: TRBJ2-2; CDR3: AWRGLAFGELF
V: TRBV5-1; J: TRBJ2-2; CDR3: ASSSGTSRSNTGELF
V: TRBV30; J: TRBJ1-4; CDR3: AWSSTLAGSYEKLF
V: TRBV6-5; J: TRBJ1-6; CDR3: ASSLDRGTSPLH
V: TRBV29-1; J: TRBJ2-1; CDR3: SVRSGTGGENEQF